The rows below give T cell receptor beta chains drawn from one sample of a study of graft-versus-host responses after intestinal transplantation. Assay: immunoSEQ multiplex PCR; the TCRdb copy retains only in-frame clones and omits some. The table includes about 57,000 clones, 80% to 90% detected once. Sequenced here: PBMCs, sampled 26 days after transplant. The receptors here all came from a human patient who received an intestinal transplant, so some T cells may come from the graft donor. Both conserved end residues are part of each CDR3. The D gene is left open where the match is weak. Part of the rows lack a size; the others show once, few, many or a class for expanded clones.

D: -
size: -
V: TRBV4-1
J: TRBJ2-6
CDR3: CASSQKSPPGEYGANVLTF
DNA: TGCGCCAGCAGCCAGAAGTCCCCTCCAGGGGAATATGGGGCCAACGTCCTGACTTTC

D: -
size: -
V: TRBV27
J: TRBJ2-3
CDR3: CASSLIQGYTDTQYF
DNA: TGTGCCAGCAGTTTAATACAGGGTTACACAGATACGCAGTATTTT

D: -
size: -
V: TRBV30
J: TRBJ1-5
CDR3: CAWSVASNQPQHF
DNA: TGTGCCTGGAGCGTCGCGAGCAATCAGCCCCAGCATTTT

D: -
size: -
V: TRBV28
J: TRBJ1-2
CDR3: CASSVDSNYGYTF
DNA: TGTGCCAGCAGTGTGGACAGTAACTATGGCTACACCTTC

D: TRBD1
size: once
V: TRBV7-7
J: TRBJ2-5
CDR3: CASSLGDRGWGETQYF
DNA: TGTGCTAGCAGCTTAGGGGACAGGGGATGGGGAGAGACCCAGTACTTC

D: TRBD2
size: once
V: TRBV2
J: TRBJ2-1
CDR3: CAQIQGSSGGSFNSYNEQFF
DNA: TGTGCCCAAATCCAGGGGTCTAGCGGGGGGTCTTTTAACTCCTACAATGAGCAGTTCTTC

D: -
size: -
V: TRBV5-4
J: TRBJ1-2
CDR3: CASSMRTDLYGYTF
DNA: TGTGCCAGCAGCATGCGGACAGACCTCTATGGCTACACCTTC

D: TRBD1
size: once
V: TRBV5-8
J: TRBJ1-5
CDR3: CASSQRTGGAGQPQHF
DNA: TGTGCCAGCAGTCAAAGGACAGGGGGCGCGGGTCAGCCCCAGCATTTT

D: -
size: -
V: TRBV13
J: TRBJ2-3
CDR3: CASSPPSGSTQYF
DNA: TGTGCCAGCAGCCCCCCAAGCGGGTCTACGCAGTATTTT

D: -
size: -
V: TRBV28
J: TRBJ1-2
CDR3: CASRKTDNYGYTF
DNA: TGTGCCAGCAGGAAGACAGACAACTATGGCTACACCTTC

D: -
size: -
V: TRBV11-2
J: TRBJ1-4
CDR3: CASSAHSGEKLFF
DNA: TGTGCCAGCAGCGCCCACTCGGGTGAAAAACTGTTTTTT

D: TRBD2
size: -
V: TRBV7-6
J: TRBJ2-1
CDR3: CASSFGGAGGPYNEQFF
DNA: TGTGCCAGCAGCTTTGGTGGAGCGGGGGGTCCGTACAATGAGCAGTTCTTC

D: TRBD2
size: once
V: TRBV7-2
J: TRBJ2-1
CDR3: CASSLDAGAYEQFF
DNA: TGTGCCAGCAGCTTAGACGCGGGAGCCTATGAGCAGTTCTTC

D: -
size: -
V: TRBV5-8
J: TRBJ1-1
CDR3: CASSSVRSPFF
DNA: TGTGCCAGCAGCTCAGTCCGATCCCCTTTCTTT

D: TRBD1
size: once
V: TRBV19
J: TRBJ1-2
CDR3: CASSLSGTGDDYTF
DNA: TGTGCCAGTAGTCTCTCTGGGACAGGGGACGACTACACCTTC

D: -
size: -
V: TRBV5-1
J: TRBJ1-1
CDR3: CASSWGGAEAFF
DNA: TGCGCCAGCAGCTGGGGGGGGGCGGAAGCTTTCTTT

D: TRBD1
size: -
V: TRBV15
J: TRBJ2-2
CDR3: CATSRPGTGSTTGELFF
DNA: TGTGCCACCAGCAGACCGGGGACAGGGTCGACCACCGGGGAGCTGTTTTTT

D: -
size: -
V: TRBV11-3
J: TRBJ1-1
CDR3: CASSLRGWTEAFF
DNA: TGTGCCAGCAGCTTACGGGGTTGGACTGAAGCTTTCTTT

D: TRBD2
size: -
V: TRBV4-1
J: TRBJ2-3
CDR3: CASSQDYSGGTTDTQYF
DNA: TGCGCCAGCAGCCAAGACTACAGCGGGGGGACCACAGATACGCAGTATTTT

D: TRBD2
size: -
V: TRBV10-3
J: TRBJ2-1
CDR3: CAISETGGRRGNEQFF
DNA: TGTGCCATCAGTGAAACGGGGGGGCGTAGGGGCAATGAGCAGTTCTTC

D: TRBD1
size: -
V: TRBV4-1
J: TRBJ1-5
CDR3: CASSHLQGGNQPQHF
DNA: TGCGCCAGCAGCCACCTACAGGGGGGCAATCAGCCCCAGCATTTT

D: -
size: -
V: TRBV5-1
J: TRBJ2-5
CDR3: CASSLAWAGVGQETQYF
DNA: TGCGCCAGCAGCTTGGCCTGGGCCGGCGTGGGTCAAGAGACCCAGTACTTC

D: TRBD1
size: -
V: TRBV6-1
J: TRBJ1-4
CDR3: CASSEGPGQGAPTMEKLFF
DNA: TGTGCCAGCAGTGAGGGACCGGGACAGGGGGCTCCCACGATGGAAAAACTGTTTTTT

D: -
size: once
V: TRBV4-3
J: TRBJ1-1
CDR3: CASSQDLPQGRLINTEAFF
DNA: TGCGCCAGCAGCCAAGATCTTCCGCAGGGGCGCCTGATTAACACTGAAGCTTTCTTT

D: -
size: -
V: TRBV10-1
J: TRBJ2-2
CDR3: CASRGGSNTGELFF
DNA: TGCGCCAGCCGTGGGGGCTCGAACACCGGGGAGCTGTTTTTT

D: TRBD1
size: -
V: TRBV2
J: TRBJ1-5
CDR3: CASSEAGGQPQHF
DNA: TGTGCCAGCAGTGAGGCAGGGGGACAGCCCCAGCATTTT

D: -
size: -
V: TRBV7-9
J: TRBJ1-2
CDR3: CASSALRAENYYGYTF
DNA: TGTGCCAGCAGCGCGCTCAGGGCAGAAAATTACTATGGCTACACCTTC

D: -
size: -
V: TRBV30
J: TRBJ2-5
CDR3: CAWTSQVRETQYF
DNA: TGTGCCTGGACTAGCCAGGTCAGAGAGACCCAGTACTTC

D: -
size: -
V: TRBV18
J: TRBJ1-2
CDR3: CASSPTGQAKTYGYTF
DNA: TGTGCCAGCTCACCGACAGGACAAGCCAAGACATATGGCTACACCTTC

D: TRBD2
size: -
V: TRBV4-1
J: TRBJ2-2
CDR3: CASSQDRSGGFTGELFF
DNA: TGCGCCAGCAGCCAAGATCGAAGCGGGGGGTTCACCGGGGAGCTGTTTTTT

D: -
size: -
V: TRBV4-2
J: TRBJ2-1
CDR3: CASSQDSGEGKQFF
DNA: TGTGCCAGCAGCCAGGATAGCGGAGAGGGGAAGCAGTTCTTC

D: TRBD1
size: once
V: TRBV28
J: TRBJ1-5
CDR3: CARNPGQAELGQPQHF
DNA: TGTGCCAGAAATCCAGGACAGGCTGAACTGGGGCAGCCCCAGCATTTT

D: TRBD1
size: once
V: TRBV2
J: TRBJ2-1
CDR3: CATSAPQGERVNEQFF
DNA: TGTGCCACCAGTGCCCCGCAGGGGGAGAGGGTCAATGAGCAGTTCTTC

D: TRBD1
size: -
V: TRBV11-2
J: TRBJ1-1
CDR3: CASSEAGGAYTEAFF
DNA: TGTGCCAGCAGCGAAGCAGGGGGCGCTTACACTGAAGCTTTCTTT

D: TRBD2
size: -
V: TRBV10-3
J: TRBJ2-2
CDR3: CAISDPRLAGGPVSGELFF
DNA: TGTGCCATCAGTGACCCCCGACTAGCGGGAGGGCCGGTGTCCGGGGAGCTGTTTTTT

D: -
size: -
V: TRBV5-4
J: TRBJ1-2
CDR3: CASSLVGGQGYGYTF
DNA: TGTGCCAGCAGCTTGGTTGGAGGGCAGGGCTATGGCTACACCTTC

D: TRBD1
size: -
V: TRBV19
J: TRBJ2-2
CDR3: CASSIDPGQGNTGELFF
DNA: TGTGCCAGTAGTATAGATCCGGGACAGGGGAACACCGGGGAGCTGTTTTTT

D: -
size: -
V: TRBV2
J: TRBJ1-1
CDR3: CASSELVANTEAFF
DNA: TGTGCCAGCAGTGAATTGGTGGCGAACACTGAAGCTTTCTTT

D: TRBD2
size: -
V: TRBV7-2
J: TRBJ2-4
CDR3: CASSLERGAYKNIQYF
DNA: TGTGCCAGCAGCTTAGAGCGGGGGGCCTACAAAAACATTCAGTACTTC

D: -
size: -
V: TRBV28
J: TRBJ1-6
CDR3: CASSLGARGGAYNSPLHF
DNA: TGTGCCAGCAGTTTAGGGGCTAGGGGGGGCGCATATAATTCACCCCTCCACTTT

D: -
size: -
V: TRBV11-2
J: TRBJ1-2
CDR3: CASSFGVGGYTF
DNA: TGTGCCAGCAGCTTCGGGGTCGGCGGCTACACCTTC

D: -
size: -
V: TRBV7-9
J: TRBJ2-2
CDR3: CASSTDTSNTGELFF
DNA: TGTGCCAGCAGCACTGACACATCGAACACCGGGGAGCTGTTTTTT

D: TRBD1
size: -
V: TRBV6-1
J: TRBJ2-7
CDR3: CASSEGGTGGHF
DNA: TGTGCCAGCAGTGAAGGTGGGACAGGGGGGCACTTC

D: TRBD1
size: -
V: TRBV28
J: TRBJ1-5
CDR3: CASSLRTGAVGNQPQHF
DNA: TGTGCCAGCAGCCTTCGGACAGGGGCGGTTGGCAATCAGCCCCAGCATTTT

D: -
size: -
V: TRBV6-6
J: TRBJ2-5
CDR3: CASQSQNQETQYF
DNA: TGTGCCAGCCAAAGTCAGAACCAAGAGACCCAGTACTTC